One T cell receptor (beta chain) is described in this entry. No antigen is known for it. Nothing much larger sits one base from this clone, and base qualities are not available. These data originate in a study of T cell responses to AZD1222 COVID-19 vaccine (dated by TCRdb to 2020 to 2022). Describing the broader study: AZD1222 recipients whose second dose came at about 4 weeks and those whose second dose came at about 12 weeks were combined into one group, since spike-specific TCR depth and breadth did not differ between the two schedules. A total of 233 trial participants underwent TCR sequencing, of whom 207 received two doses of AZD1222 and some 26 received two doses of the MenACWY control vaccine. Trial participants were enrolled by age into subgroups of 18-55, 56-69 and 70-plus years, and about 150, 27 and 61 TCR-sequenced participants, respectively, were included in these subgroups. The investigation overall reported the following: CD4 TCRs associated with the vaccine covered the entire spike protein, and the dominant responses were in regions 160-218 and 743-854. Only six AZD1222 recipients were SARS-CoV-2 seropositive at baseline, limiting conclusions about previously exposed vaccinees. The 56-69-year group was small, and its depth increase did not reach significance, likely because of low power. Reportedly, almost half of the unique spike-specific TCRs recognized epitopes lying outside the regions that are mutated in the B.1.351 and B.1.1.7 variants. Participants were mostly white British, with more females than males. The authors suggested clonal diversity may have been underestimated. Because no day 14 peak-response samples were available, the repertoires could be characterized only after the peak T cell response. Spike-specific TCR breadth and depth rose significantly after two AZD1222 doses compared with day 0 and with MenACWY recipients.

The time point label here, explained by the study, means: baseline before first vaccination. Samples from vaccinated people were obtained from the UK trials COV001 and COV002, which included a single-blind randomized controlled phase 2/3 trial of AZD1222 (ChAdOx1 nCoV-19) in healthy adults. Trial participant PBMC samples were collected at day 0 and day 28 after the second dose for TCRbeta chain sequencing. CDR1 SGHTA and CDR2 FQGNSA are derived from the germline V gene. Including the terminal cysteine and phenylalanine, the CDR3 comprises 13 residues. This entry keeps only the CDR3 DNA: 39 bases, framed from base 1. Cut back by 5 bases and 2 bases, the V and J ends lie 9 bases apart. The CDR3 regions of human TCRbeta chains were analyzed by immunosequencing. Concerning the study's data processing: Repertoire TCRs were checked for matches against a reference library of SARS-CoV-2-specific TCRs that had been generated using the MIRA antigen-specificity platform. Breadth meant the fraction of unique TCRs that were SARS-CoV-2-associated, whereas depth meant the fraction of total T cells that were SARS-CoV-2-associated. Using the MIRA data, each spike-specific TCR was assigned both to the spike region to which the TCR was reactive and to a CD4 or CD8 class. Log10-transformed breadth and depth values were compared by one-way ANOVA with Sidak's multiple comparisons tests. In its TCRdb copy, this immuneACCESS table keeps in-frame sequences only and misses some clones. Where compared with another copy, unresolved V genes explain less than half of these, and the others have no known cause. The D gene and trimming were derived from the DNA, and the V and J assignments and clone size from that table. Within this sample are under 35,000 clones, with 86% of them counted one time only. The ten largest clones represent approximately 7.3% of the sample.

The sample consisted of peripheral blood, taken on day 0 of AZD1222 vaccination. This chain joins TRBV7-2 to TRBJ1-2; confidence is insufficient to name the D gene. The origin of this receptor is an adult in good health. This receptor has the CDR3 CASSPARNYGYTF. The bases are TGTGCCAGCAGCCCAGCCAGAAACTATGGCTACACCTTC.